The present entry profiles one T cell receptor beta chain with its context. The source of the sample is a study of blood T cell repertoires in COVID-19. Assay: immunoSEQ multiplex PCR; the TCRdb copy retains only in-frame clones and omits some. This sample has 250,000 to 300,000 clones, with 85% to 90% found just once. This sequence was found in an older woman in a cohort exposed to, infected with or recovered from COVID-19 (not recorded which). Sequencing input: PBMCs or T cells enriched from blood (not recorded which).

In DNA, the CDR3 is TGTGCCAGCAGTTTATCGGGGCAGGGGGCAAAGAATGAAAAACTGTTTTTT. Its protein product is CASSLSGQGAKNEKLFF. The chain uses TRBV27 and TRBJ1-4; 8 bases agree with TRBD1. CDR3 size: 17 residues. Germline V gene lookup returns CDR1 MNHEY and CDR2 SMNVEV (reference sequence). Losses at the gene ends were 0 bases for V and 5 bases for J; bases not matched to a gene: 8.